This entry concerns a single T cell receptor beta chain. This sample also contains other DNA sequences that code for the same CDR3. Sequenced by immunoSEQ multiplex PCR; TCRdb stores in-frame clones only, minus some. The data hold 200,000 to 300,000 clones, with 90% to 95% observed a single time. This CDR3 region has 15 residues. Germline values: CDR1 MDHEN, CDR2 SYDVKM. The trim removed 2 bases at V and 1 base at J, leaving 2 bases unmatched. This entry comes from a study of T cell responses to AZD1222 COVID-19 vaccine. The sequence derives from an adult in good health. The source material was peripheral blood, sampled on day 0 of AZD1222 vaccination. This chain links TRBV28 with TRBJ2-3; 8 bases line up with TRBD1. CDR3: CASSLPGGGTDTQYF. For the CDR3, the DNA is TGTGCCAGCAGTTTACCAGGGGGCGGCACAGATACGCAGTATTTT.